This TCR beta chain was retrieved from a study of blood T cell repertoires in COVID-19. Losses at the gene ends were 5 bases for V and 4 bases for J; bases not matched to a gene: 4. Germline CDR1 is SNHLY and CDR2 is FYNNEI. This CDR3 region has 14 residues. This clone appeared a single time. Profiled with immunoSEQ multiplex PCR; TCRdb holds only in-frame clones, not every one. The sample has approximately 210,000 clones; approximately 90% are singletons. The TCR originated in a man aged 30-40 years with acute or convalescent COVID-19. Material: peripheral blood. The chain couples TRBV2 to TRBJ1-1, with 10 bases fitting TRBD1. The CDR3 spells CASSRQGAATEAFF. As DNA, the CDR3 is TGTGCCAGCAGTAGACAGGGGGCTGCCACTGAAGCTTTCTTT. The whole variable domain, filled in from reference TRBV2 and TRBJ1-1, reads EPEVTQTPSHQVTQMGQEVILRCVPISNHLYFYWYRQILGQKVEFLVSFYNNEISEKSEIFDDQFSVERPDGSNFTLKIRSTKLEDSAMYFCASSRQGAATEAFFGQGTRLTVV.